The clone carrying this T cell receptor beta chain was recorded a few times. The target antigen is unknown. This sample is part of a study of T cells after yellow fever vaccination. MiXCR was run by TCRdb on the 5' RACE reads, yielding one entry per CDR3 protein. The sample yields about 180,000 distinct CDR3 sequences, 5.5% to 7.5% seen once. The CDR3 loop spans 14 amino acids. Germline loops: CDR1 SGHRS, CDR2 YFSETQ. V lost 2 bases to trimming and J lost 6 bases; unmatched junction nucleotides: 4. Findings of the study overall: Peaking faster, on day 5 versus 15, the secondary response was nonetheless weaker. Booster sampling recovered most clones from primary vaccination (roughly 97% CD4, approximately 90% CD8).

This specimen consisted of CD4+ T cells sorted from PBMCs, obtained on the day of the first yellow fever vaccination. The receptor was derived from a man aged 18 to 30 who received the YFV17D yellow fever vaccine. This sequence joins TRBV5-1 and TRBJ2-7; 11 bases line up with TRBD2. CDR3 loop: CASSFPGTSGEQYF. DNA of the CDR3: TGCGCCAGCAGCTTTCCCGGGACTAGCGGCGAGCAGTACTTC.